The 12 T cell receptor beta chains below were found in one sample sequenced in a study of somatic mutations in cytotoxic T cells in rheumatoid arthritis. Repertoires were generated with immunoSEQ multiplex PCR, while TCRdb's copy carries only in-frame clones and drops some. The data contain 20,000 to 25,000 clones, 75% to 80% of them singletons. Material: CD8+ T cells sorted from blood. These receptors came from an adult with rheumatoid arthritis.

The chain carries TRBV27 and TRBJ2-5; either TRBD1 or TRBD2 may supply D (7 bases each). The length of the CDR3 is 14 residues. Germline V gene sequence: CDR1 MNHEY, CDR2 SMNVEV (reference sequence). The V end was cut by 1 base, the J end by 5 bases, with 11 bases between. CDR3 amino acids: CASSLYRGGETQYF. In DNA, the CDR3 is TGTGCCAGCAGTTTATACAGGGGAGGGGAGACCCAGTACTTC.

The chain links TRBV10-3 to TRBJ2-1, with 9 nucleotides matching TRBD2. The CDR3 has 17 residues. Germline trimming cut 3 bases from V and 0 bases from J; bases unmatched to any gene: 6. Germline CDR1 reads ENHRY; CDR2 reads SYGVKD. This CDR3 reads CAISDQLAGSSYNEQFF. In nucleotides, the CDR3 is TGTGCCATCAGTGACCAACTAGCGGGCAGCTCCTACAATGAGCAGTTCTTC.

By share, this clone ranks as hyperexpanded. The J gene is TRBJ1-1, the V gene TRBV4-2; tentative D call: TRBD1 (5 bases). The germline gives CDR1 LGHNA, CDR2 YNFKEQ. Trimming pared 2 bases from V and 1 base from J, leaving 14 bases between. CDR3 length: 16 amino acids. CDR3 in DNA: TGTGCCAGCAGCCAAACAACGACAGCTGGGAACACTGAAGCTTTCTTT. This codes for CASSQTTTAGNTEAFF.

The chain has TRBV6-1 and TRBJ2-3; D remains ambiguous. This CDR3 is built from 13 residues. The germline gives CDR1 MNHNS, CDR2 SASEGT. V gave up 5 bases and J gave up 6 bases, with 12 bases separating them. In DNA, the CDR3 is TGTGCCAGCAGTACACGTCCGGCTGATACGCAGTATTTT. Its translation: CASSTRPADTQYF.

This clone occurred a few times. This chain joins TRBV7-9 and TRBJ1-2, with D uncertain. The germline V and J ends were trimmed by 3 bases and 1 base, with 6 bases remaining between them. CDR3 length: 13 residues. CDR1 and CDR2 (germline): SEHNR, FQNEAQ (reference sequence). The CDR3 DNA reads TGTGCCAGCAGCTTCGACGGTAACTATGGCTACACCTTC. Its protein is CASSFDGNYGYTF.

This clone was picked up one time. The rearrangement uses TRBV5-6 and TRBJ2-5; TRBD1 agrees at 12 bases. The CDR3 loop spans 16 amino acids. Germline V gives CDR1 SGHDT, CDR2 YYEEEE. J was trimmed by 5 bases and V by 4 bases; bases with no gene match: 9. CDR3 sequence (DNA): TGTGCCAGCAGCAGCGAGGGGACAGGGGGCCTTGAGACCCAGTACTTC. Amino acid sequence: CASSSEGTGGLETQYF.

The genes are TRBV11-2 and TRBJ2-6, with no clear D. V dropped 5 bases and J dropped 5 bases, with 22 bases sitting between them. The CDR3 spans 18 residues. In germline, CDR1 is SGHAT, CDR2 FQNNGV. This CDR3 is CASSTILKQQSRANVLTF. The CDR3 DNA follows: TGTGCCAGCAGCACGATACTCAAGCAACAAAGTCGGGCCAACGTCCTGACTTTC.

V usage is TRBV7-2 and J usage is TRBJ2-7, with TRBD1 matching 7 bases. V shed 5 bases, J shed 0 bases, and the junction held 7 bases outside the gene matches. From germline, CDR1 is SGHTA and CDR2 FQGNSA. The CDR3 is 15 residues long. CDR3 residues: CASSTDRALSYEQYF. As DNA, the CDR3 is TGTGCCAGCAGCACCGACAGGGCGCTCTCCTACGAGCAGTACTTC.

The V and J genes are TRBV12-5 and TRBJ1-5; tentative D call: TRBD1 (6 bases). Trimming cost V 0 bases and J 7 bases, with 16 bases left between them. Germline CDR1 and CDR2: LGHNT and FRNRAP. The CDR3 extends over 16 amino acids. CDR3 in amino acids: CASGLVGGGAEQPQHF. The CDR3 bases are TGTGCTAGTGGTTTGGTAGGCGGGGGCGCGGAGCAGCCCCAGCATTTT.

J is TRBJ2-5 and V is TRBV7-2; D perhaps matches TRBD2 (6 bases). This CDR3 comprises 15 residues. Germline V gene lookup returns CDR1 SGHTA and CDR2 FQGNSA. V was trimmed by 5 bases and J by 5 bases, leaving 18 bases between them. The CDR3, as DNA: TGTGCCAGCAGCGCACGAGGGACTGCTCGCGAGACCCAGTACTTC. Its protein product is CASSARGTARETQYF.

The rearrangement joins TRBV11-2 to TRBJ2-7, with 9 bases matching TRBD1. The CDR3 loop spans 14 amino acids. Germline V gives CDR1 SGHAT, CDR2 FQNNGV. The V and J ends lost 5 bases and 4 bases, in that order; junction bases with no gene match: 6. CDR3 coding DNA: TGTGCCAGCAGCCCCGGGACAGGGTCTTACGAGCAGTACTTC. This translates into CASSPGTGSYEQYF.

The rearrangement joins TRBV10-3 to TRBJ1-4; D is unresolved. Germline lookup yields CDR1 ENHRY and CDR2 SYGVKD. V lost 2 bases and J lost 10, with 8 bases in between. This CDR3 comprises 12 residues. The CDR3 DNA is TGTGCCATCAGTGAGGTCCGCTTAAAACTGTTTTTT. Translation gives CAISEVRLKLFF.